This T cell receptor (beta chain) comes out of a study of identical twins. Looked up from germline, CDR1 is MNHEY and CDR2 is SVGEGT. V trimming: 6 bases; J trimming: 7 bases; junction bases outside the gene matches: 6. The CDR3 spans 14 residues. This clonotype was found a few times. Its antigen is undetermined. Unique molecular identifiers were present on cDNA, and template switching added a universal primer site. TCRdb analysed the 5' RACE reads with MiXCR anew, one entry per CDR3 protein. The top ten hold roughly 3% of the sample, which has hundreds of thousands of distinct CDR3 sequences, roughly a quarter seen once. Study results and limitations: In cord blood, abundant beta clonotypes had fewer insertions; memory showed no trend.

These records were also assigned to another study, of T cells expressing NK-cell markers. That study adds: An anti-gamma-delta TCR antibody confined sorting to alpha-beta TCR T cells across several of the experiments. Among a handful of donors, these clonotypes also ranked first in the CD3+CD56-NKG2C+ fraction.

Input material: CD4+ T cells sorted from blood. The clonotype comes from a woman in her late teens or twenties in good health. The chain couples TRBV6-2 or TRBV6-3 to TRBJ2-1, with TRBD1 matching 10 bases. The DNA for the CDR3 is TGTGCCAGCAGACGGACAGGGGGTAGGAATGAGCAGTTCTTC. It yields the protein CASRRTGGRNEQFF.